The next 21 T cell receptor beta chains were all read from a single sample in a study of T cell responses to AZD1222 COVID-19 vaccine. TCRdb's copy holds only in-frame clones and misses some; the assay was immunoSEQ multiplex PCR. The table has some 90,000 clones, around nine tenths seen once. This specimen was peripheral blood, taken 28 days after the second AZD1222 dose. Receptor source: an adult who received the AZD1222 COVID-19 vaccine.

The rearrangement links TRBV2 to TRBJ1-2; D is ambiguous. CDR3 length equals 11 residues. Germline V lookup: CDR1 SNHLY, CDR2 FYNNEI. Trimming cost V 7 bases and J 2 bases, with 5 bases left between them. CDR3 nucleotide sequence: TGTGCCAGCATCCCCAACTATGGCTACACCTTC. Translated, it gives CASIPNYGYTF.

This chain uses TRBV2 with TRBJ1-1; 7 nucleotides match TRBD1. CDR1 and CDR2 from the germline V gene are SNHLY and FYNNEI. J was trimmed by 7 bases and V by 8 bases; bases with no gene match: 10. The CDR3 covers 13 residues. The CDR3 nucleotides read TGTGCCAGCGGGAACAGGGGTACGGGTGAAGCTTTCTTT. Translated: CASGNRGTGEAFF.

This chain connects TRBV6-6 to TRBJ2-5; D may be TRBD2 (7 bases). Per the germline V gene, CDR1 is MNHNY and CDR2 is SVGAGI (reference sequence). V lost 7 bases and J 4 bases, leaving 13 bases between the germline ends. The CDR3 is made up of 13 amino acids. This chain's CDR3 is CASTGGGGETQYF. DNA of the CDR3: TGTGCCAGCACCGGAGGGGGGGGAGAGACCCAGTACTTC.

The chain recombines TRBV2 with TRBJ1-2; 9 bases fit TRBD1. Trimming took 6 bases from V and 2 from J; bases not matched to a gene: 10. Germline V gives CDR1 SNHLY, CDR2 FYNNEI. The CDR3 totals 16 residues. The chain's CDR3 is CASRRVSGTGNYGYTF. As DNA, the CDR3 is TGTGCCAGCAGACGCGTTTCCGGGACAGGGAACTATGGCTACACCTTC.

This chain uses TRBV5-3 with TRBJ1-2, with D unclear. TRBV5-3 is an ORF for which the function is uncertain. The CDR3 is 17 amino acids. V shed 3 bases and J shed 4 bases, with 22 bases lying between them. In nucleotides, the CDR3 is TGTGCCAGAAGCTCGAGGCCAGGCCCCGGGAGCGGCTATGGCTACACCTTC. It translates to CARSSRPGPGSGYGYTF.

The rearrangement uses TRBV3-1 (or the pseudogene TRBV3-2) and TRBJ1-2; D unclear. CDR1 is LGHDT and CDR2 is YNNKEL in the germline V gene (reference sequence). The CDR3 is 16 residues long. The V gene lost 2 bases and the J gene lost 7 bases, with 20 bases spanning the gap. CDR3: CASSQIGAAGSGGYTF. DNA of the CDR3: TGTGCCAGCAGCCAAATTGGAGCGGCAGGTTCGGGTGGCTACACCTTC.

The chain uses TRBV6-5 and TRBJ1-6, with D perhaps matching TRBD1 (5 bases). Germline assignment: CDR1 MNHEY and CDR2 SVGAGI. The V and J ends lost 4 bases and 5 bases respectively, with 12 bases between them. This CDR3 region has 15 residues. The CDR3 loop is CASSSGGINNSPLHF. CDR3 bases: TGTGCCAGCAGTTCCGGGGGGATAAATAATTCACCCCTCCACTTT.

The chain employs TRBV25-1 and TRBJ1-1, with D unresolved. The V gene's germline CDR1 is MGHDK and CDR2 SYGVNS. V lost 2 bases and J lost 2, with 12 bases in between. The CDR3 length is 15 residues. The CDR3 DNA is TGTGCCAGCAGTGAACGCCTGGCAGGAAACACTGAAGCTTTCTTT. This encodes CASSERLAGNTEAFF. Using reference TRBV25-1 and TRBJ1-1 for the parts outside the CDR3, the full variable domain is EADIYQTPRYLVIGTGKKITLECSQTMGHDKMYWYQQDPGMELHLIHYSYGVNSTEKGDLSSESTVSRIRTEHFPLTLESARPSHTSQYLCASSERLAGNTEAFFGQGTRLTVV.

This clone was seen only a few times. The sample holds other DNA sequences that translate to the same CDR3. The gene calls are TRBV7-9 and TRBJ1-3; D gene uncertain. Germline values: CDR1 SEHNR, CDR2 FQNEAQ (reference sequence). Trimming took 1 base from V and 1 from J, leaving 8 bases between them. CDR3 length equals 15 residues. This CDR3 is CASSLGGSSGNTIYF. Written as DNA, the CDR3 is TGTGCCAGCAGCTTAGGGGGTTCTTCTGGAAACACCATATATTTT.

This clone was recorded only once. The rearrangement links TRBV5-1 to TRBJ1-4; D is perhaps TRBD1 (6 bases). The germline V gene encodes CDR1 SGHRS and CDR2 YFSETQ. The V end was cut by 2 bases, the J end by 0 bases, with 8 bases between. The CDR3 totals 15 residues. The CDR3 DNA follows: TGCGCCAGCAGCTTAGGACAGTCAACTAATGAAAAACTGTTTTTT. It specifies CASSLGQSTNEKLFF.

The gene calls are TRBV19 and TRBJ1-4; TRBD1 aligns across 9 bases. The J segment lost 3 bases and the V segment lost 5 bases, leaving 7 bases of the junction unmatched. The CDR3 is 16 residues long. Germline V gives CDR1 LNHDA, CDR2 SQIVND (reference sequence). The CDR3 reads CASSFLNRGPNEKLFF. As DNA, the CDR3 is TGTGCCAGTAGTTTCCTTAACAGGGGGCCTAATGAAAAACTGTTTTTT.

The V gene is TRBV30, the J gene TRBJ2-4; D unclear. CDR1 GTSNPN and CDR2 SVGIG come from the germline V gene (reference sequence). This CDR3 spans 13 amino acids. With 1 base removed from V and 4 bases from J, the gap between germline ends came to 8 bases. The CDR3 region is CAWSDRRKNIQYF. CDR3 nucleotide sequence: TGTGCCTGGAGTGACCGGAGAAAAAACATTCAGTACTTC.

The rearrangement uses TRBV9 and TRBJ2-2; 8 nucleotides agree with TRBD1. Germline CDR1 SGDLS, CDR2 YYNGEE. The CDR3 totals 16 residues. Losses at the gene ends were 0 bases for V and 2 bases for J; bases not matched to a gene: 3. The CDR3 DNA reads TGTGCCAGCAGCGTAGGGCAGGGGGCTAACACCGGGGAGCTGTTTTTT. Translating gives CASSVGQGANTGELFF. The full variable domain, with the rest looked up from reference TRBV9 and TRBJ2-2, is DSGVTQTPKHLITATGQRVTLRCSPRSGDLSVYWYQQSLDQGLQFLIQYYNGEERAKGNILERFSAQQFPDLHSELNLSSLELGDSALYFCASSVGQGANTGELFFGEGSRLTVL.

This chain joins TRBV5-1 and TRBJ2-3; D might be TRBD2 (6 bases). The CDR3 has 14 residues. Germline CDR1 reads SGHRS; CDR2 reads YFSETQ. Trimming left V 2 bases short and J 2 bases short, with 9 bases between. Here the CDR3 DNA reads TGCGCCAGCAGCTTACGGGGGACCACAGATACGCAGTATTTT. Amino acid sequence: CASSLRGTTDTQYF.

This clone was counted a few times. This chain connects TRBV5-1 to TRBJ1-2; D possibly corresponds to TRBD1 (6 bases). This CDR3 region has 16 residues. Germline CDR1 is SGHRS and CDR2 is YFSETQ. The ends were cut back, 4 bases at V and 4 bases at J, with 20 bases in the middle. CDR3 region: CASSRGTGSQGYGYTF. The CDR3 coding sequence is TGCGCCAGCAGCAGGGGGACGGGATCCCAGGGCTATGGCTACACCTTC.

The CDR3 loop is CSVEDPRTGRRYGYTF. The CDR3 DNA reads TGCAGCGTTGAAGATCCTAGGACAGGGAGGCGGTATGGCTACACCTTC. The rearrangement joins TRBV29-1 to TRBJ1-2, with 8 bases lining up with TRBD1. The germline gives CDR1 SQVTM, CDR2 ANQGSEA. The CDR3 is 16 amino acids. With V trimmed by 0 bases and J by 5 bases, 11 bases remained unmatched.

The chain has TRBV5-1 and TRBJ2-1; 10 nucleotides match TRBD2. There are 17 residues in the CDR3. From germline, CDR1 is SGHRS and CDR2 YFSETQ. J was trimmed by 9 bases and V by 0 bases; bases with no gene match: 12. CDR3 amino acids: CASSLAVAGGTLGEQFF. The CDR3 region has the DNA TGCGCCAGCAGCTTGGCGGTAGCGGGGGGAACTTTGGGTGAGCAGTTCTTC. The full variable domain, rest sourced from reference TRBV5-1 and TRBJ2-1, is KAGVTQTPRYLIKTRGQQVTLSCSPISGHRSVSWYQQTPGQGLQFLFEYFSETQRNKGNFPGRFSGRQFSNSRSEMNVSTLELGDSALYLCASSLAVAGGTLGEQFFGPGTRLTVL.

The V and J genes are TRBV6-5 and TRBJ1-5; D possibly corresponds to TRBD1 (6 bases). The CDR3 is 15 amino acids. Germline V gives CDR1 MNHEY, CDR2 SVGAGI. Trimming stripped 7 bases from V and 4 bases from J, with 17 bases between. This CDR3 is CASTVVGAGNQPQHF. CDR3 nucleotides: TGTGCCAGCACTGTGGTGGGGGCGGGGAATCAGCCCCAGCATTTT.

The chain couples TRBV11-2 to TRBJ2-7, with unresolved D. Germline CDR1 and CDR2: SGHAT and FQNNGV. The length of the CDR3 is 14 residues. V was shortened by 1 base and J by 2 bases, with 9 bases between the two germline ends. CDR3 in amino acids: CASSLVKPPYEQYF. The CDR3 DNA follows: TGTGCCAGCAGCTTAGTGAAGCCTCCCTACGAGCAGTACTTC.

This clone was picked up one time. This chain uses TRBV9 with TRBJ2-2; 8 nucleotides align to TRBD2. V lost 0 bases to trimming and J lost 4 bases; unmatched junction nucleotides: 5. The CDR3 runs to 16 residues. CDR1 and CDR2 (germline): SGDLS, YYNGEE. In nucleotides, the CDR3 is TGTGCCAGCAGCGTAGTTAGCGGGGCGGGCACCGGGGAGCTGTTTTTT. Protein sequence: CASSVVSGAGTGELFF.

V usage is TRBV5-1 and J usage is TRBJ1-1, with a tentative D call TRBD1 (5 bases). V lost 4 bases, J lost 0 bases, and 13 bases lay in between. The CDR3 has 15 residues. The V gene's germline CDR1 is SGHRS and CDR2 YFSETQ. This CDR3 reads CASSPGAQMNTEAFF. CDR3 nucleotides: TGCGCCAGCAGCCCCGGGGCCCAAATGAACACTGAAGCTTTCTTT.